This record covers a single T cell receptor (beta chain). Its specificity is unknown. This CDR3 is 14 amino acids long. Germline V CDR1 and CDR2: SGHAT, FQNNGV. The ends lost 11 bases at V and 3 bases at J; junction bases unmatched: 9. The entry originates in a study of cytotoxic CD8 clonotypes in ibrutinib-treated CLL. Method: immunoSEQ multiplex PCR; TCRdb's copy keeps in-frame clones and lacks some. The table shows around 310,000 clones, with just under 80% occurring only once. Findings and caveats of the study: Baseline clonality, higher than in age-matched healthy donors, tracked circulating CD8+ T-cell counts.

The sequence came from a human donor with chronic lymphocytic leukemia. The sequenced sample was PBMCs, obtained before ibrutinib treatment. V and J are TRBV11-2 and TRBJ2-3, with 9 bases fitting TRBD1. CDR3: CAGQQGAFTDTQYF. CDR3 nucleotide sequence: TGTGCCGGCCAACAGGGGGCCTTTACAGATACGCAGTATTTT. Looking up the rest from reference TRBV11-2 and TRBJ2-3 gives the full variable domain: EAGVAQSPRYKIIEKRQSVAFWCNPISGHATLYWYQQILGQGPKLLIQFQNNGVVDDSQLPKDRFSAERLKGVDSTLKIQPAKLEDSAVYLCAGQQGAFTDTQYFGPGTRLTVL.